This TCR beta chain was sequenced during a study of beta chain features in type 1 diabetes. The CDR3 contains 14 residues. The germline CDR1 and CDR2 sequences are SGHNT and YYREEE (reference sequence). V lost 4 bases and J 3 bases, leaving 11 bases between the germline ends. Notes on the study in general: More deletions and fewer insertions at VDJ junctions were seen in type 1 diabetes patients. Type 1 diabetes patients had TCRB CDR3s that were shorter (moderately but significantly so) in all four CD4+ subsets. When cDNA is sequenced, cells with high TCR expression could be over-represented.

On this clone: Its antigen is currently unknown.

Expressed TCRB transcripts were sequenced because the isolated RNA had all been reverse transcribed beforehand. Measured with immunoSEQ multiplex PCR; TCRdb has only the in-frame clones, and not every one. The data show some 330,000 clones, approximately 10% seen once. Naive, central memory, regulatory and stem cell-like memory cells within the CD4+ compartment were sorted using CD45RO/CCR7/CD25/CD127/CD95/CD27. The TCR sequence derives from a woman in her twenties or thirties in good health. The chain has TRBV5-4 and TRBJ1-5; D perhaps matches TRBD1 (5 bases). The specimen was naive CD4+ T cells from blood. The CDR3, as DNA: TGTGCCAGCAGCAACGGGGGGGTCAATCAGCCCCAGCATTTT. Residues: CASSNGGVNQPQHF.